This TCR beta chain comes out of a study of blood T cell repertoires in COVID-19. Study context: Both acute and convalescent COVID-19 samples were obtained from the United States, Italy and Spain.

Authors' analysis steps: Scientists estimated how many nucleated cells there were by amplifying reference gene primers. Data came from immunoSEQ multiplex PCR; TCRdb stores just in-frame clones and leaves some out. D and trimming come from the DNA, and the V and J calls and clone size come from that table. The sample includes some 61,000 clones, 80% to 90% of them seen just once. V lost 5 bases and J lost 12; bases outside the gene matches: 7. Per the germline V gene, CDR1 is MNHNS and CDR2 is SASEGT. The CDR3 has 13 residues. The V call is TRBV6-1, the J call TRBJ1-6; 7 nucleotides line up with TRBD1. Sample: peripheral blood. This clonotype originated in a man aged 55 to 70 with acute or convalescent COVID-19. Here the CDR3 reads CASSFVRQGPLHF. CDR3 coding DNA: TGTGCCAGCAGTTTCGTCCGACAGGGACCCCTCCACTTT.